This T cell receptor beta chain is drawn from a study of cytomegalovirus exposure and HLA in healthy donors listed by TCRdb under 2017. Study-level background: An earlier analysis of around 600 of the donors reported 250 to 300 Gb of sequence data and 100 million to 140 million unique TCR beta sequences from about 180 million T cells. About 280 gigabases of sequencing data and roughly 80 million unique TCR sequences made up an early release that covered nearly 650 HLA-typed donors. Among the 398 genotyped donors, around 81% belonged to the genetic ancestry cluster associated with self-reported Caucasian donors. The study aimed to test whether signatures of past pathogen exposure could be identified by cataloging public T cell receptors. Using immunosequencing, the study profiled T cell repertoires from fewer than 850 subjects and related those repertoires to cytomegalovirus serostatus. In addition to the first cohort of 500 to 850 subjects, a separate validation cohort of 100 to 150 different subjects was used. High-throughput TCR immunosequencing, statistical association of individual TCRs with disease status, and machine learning were combined to predict cytomegalovirus infection status. A later analysis re-analyzed previously published TCR beta repertoires from 666 donors and added high-resolution HLA genotyping to study TCR occurrence patterns. Rather than drawing on any new phenotypic data, the later analysis identified candidate immune exposures from TCR beta sequences and the way those sequences occurred across donors. In an earlier analysis of around 540 of the donors, high-throughput TCR beta sequencing was used to judge whether each TCR beta V gene segment behaved as functional or pseudogenic. Donor age, sex, ethnicity and CMV serostatus were collected together with the repertoire data. Genome-wide SNP genotypes for about 65% of the roughly 670 donors were used in a later genetic analysis, which treated that subset as a discovery cohort. All discovery cohort repertoires had been generated on a single sequencing platform. Class I and class II HLA loci were covered by the typing at four-digit resolution. The number of donors typed differed by locus, with about 629-630 for A, B, C, DRB1 and DQB1, roughly 520 for DQA1, 600 to 610 for DPA1, and 450 to 480 for DPB1. Roughly five DR-DQ haplotypes were handled as single units for association and clustering because linkage in the cohort was strong. Among 300 to 500 genotyped donors of the cohort, an average of approximately 240,000 unique TCR beta nucleotide sequences was sequenced per donor, of which about 20% were non-productive.

Overall study outcomes, separate from this receptor: Three of the identified cytomegalovirus-associated TCR beta chains were confirmed in vitro to be specific for cytomegalovirus antigens. A later analysis found that TCR association rates varied across HLA loci, with DRB1 alleles showing the most associated TCRs and HLA-C alleles the fewest. An earlier analysis of 587 of the donors showed that most TCR beta V segments appeared in productive rearrangements either about 87% or about 30% of the time, which broadly matched IMGT annotations. In both the original and validation cohorts, the classifier was reported to diagnose cytomegalovirus status with high specificity and sensitivity. Sequencing depth was assumed to be roughly uniform across donors in the presence/absence analyses, though that assumption may not hold. Strong co-occurrence of HLA alleles, especially DR and DQ, made assigning TCR associations to individual alleles difficult. The cohort was sequenced for TCR beta chains only, and without alpha or paired-chain data the features that could be detected were limited. The authors suggested that the approach could potentially be extended to other disease states and immunological phenotypes. A later genetic analysis reported fewer N-insertions in productive TCRs among donors in an Asian-associated ancestry cluster than the roughly 670-donor mean. A cluster of highly shared sequence variants was judged likely to be a technical artifact of the sequencing pipeline. A further reported finding was that TCR beta sequences accurately predicted the HLA-A and HLA-B alleles for most subjects in the first cohort. In a later genetic analysis, a missense DCLRE1C variant was associated with V-gene and J-gene trimming of TCR beta chains, and the association was replicated in an independent cohort. In a later analysis, most CMV-associated TCR beta chains were found to appear HLA-restricted, with HLA associations seemingly driven largely by CMV exposure. Because HLA typing was missing for some donors at each locus, association tests included only the typed subset. Roughly 15 rarely observed V segments, including chromosome 9 orphons, were excluded from the earlier analysis of several hundred of the donors because counts were too low. A total of fewer than 200 TCR beta chains were listed by the study as associated with cytomegalovirus. Immune exposure information for the cohort was limited to CMV serostatus. In a later analysis, several top co-occurrence clusters were reported to appear linked to parvovirus B19, influenza, CMV and Epstein-Barr virus. Correlated functional status among segregating V segments might be attributable to linkage disequilibrium, but an unknown experimental factor could not be ruled out. Most TCR sequences were seen in very few donors, while some public TCRs were found in many individuals. Because the 87-base-pair reads could not distinguish some IMGT-functional V segments, including TRBV6-2 and TRBV6-3, those segments were excluded. A later analysis found that HLA-associated TCR beta chains were more clonally expanded and had lower generation probabilities than equally common non-associated chains. At a false discovery rate of 0.05, a later analysis linked 16,000 or so TCR beta sequences to specific HLA alleles.

In total, roughly 670 healthy bone marrow donors made up the cohort. Cohort members were all nominally healthy when sampled, although unrecorded immune exposures were likely present. The donor tested CMV seronegative and was one of the 352 seronegative cohort members. Every donor gave a peripheral blood sample, and the peripheral blood mononuclear cells from that sample were used for TCR beta sequencing. The Qiagen DNeasy Blood Extraction Kit was used to extract genomic DNA from the blood cell samples. Libraries were prepared through the immunoSEQ multiplex PCR assay. For the multiplex PCR, a mixture combining 60 forward primers for TCR Vbeta segments and 13 reverse primers for TCR Jbeta segments was used. A multiplex PCR assay on genomic DNA amplified the CDR3 region of rearranged TCR beta genes. Amplified TCR beta libraries were sequenced as 87-base-pair reads on the Illumina HiSeq System. As for the authors' bioinformatics: Across the roughly 640 repertoires, a later analysis counted 80 million or so unique TCR beta chains, 9 million to 14 million of which were shared by at least two donors. A nearest-neighbor algorithm error-corrected the raw reads and collapsed the reads into unique sequences, merging closely related sequences to remove PCR and sequencing errors. V, D and J gene segments were assigned by aligning CDR3 sequences to IMGT reference sequences. For a sequence to be retained, a match of at least six nucleotides was required to both a V gene segment and a J gene segment. Rearrangements were called productive when the CDR3 lacked stop codons and stayed in frame with V and J; all others were non-productive. Following IMGT convention, CDR3 was defined as the stretch from the second conserved V-encoded cysteine up to the conserved J-encoded phenylalanine. The earlier analysis of about 590 of the donors excluded sequences that lacked an unambiguous match to a single V gene segment. In an earlier analysis of roughly 600 of the donors, a V segment was called functional when productive rearrangements were above 56.7%, and segregating when the standard deviation between donors exceeded 5%. A statistical classification framework was built to diagnose cytomegalovirus status from the catalog of TCR beta chain sequences. V and J gene assignment, in a later analysis, came from comparing TCR nucleotide sequences with IMGT/GENE-DB human TR gene sequences. The TCRdist pipeline was used in a later analysis to assign CDR3 sequences and most-parsimonious VDJ recombination scenarios. In a later analysis, each TCR beta chain was defined by its CDR3 amino acid sequence together with its V-gene family, and reads lacking a unique V-gene family were excluded. In a later analysis, 450 to 600 highly shared, low-generation-probability nucleotide sequences were removed to address suspected cross-contamination and a sequencing artifact. In a later analysis, a clonal expansion index for each public chain was calculated from normalized within-repertoire ranks of inferred template counts. In a later analysis, generation probabilities were computed using a VDJ recombination model fitted to out-of-frame rearrangements, and the results were checked against IGoR. In a later analysis, TCR-TCR, TCR-HLA and TCR-CMV co-occurrence was scored with hypergeometric tests, and a repertoire-size bias correction was applied to TCR pairs. False discovery rates were estimated in a later analysis by permuting HLA or CMV assignments 20 times. A later analysis grouped co-occurring TCRs with DBSCAN, adding TCRdist sequence similarity when clustering within HLA-allele-positive subsets. For co-occurrence clustering, repertoires with fewer than 30,000 or more than 120,000 public chains were excluded, along with four or five repertoires with anomalous nucleotide sharing. The source is immuneACCESS, and TCRdb retained only in-frame sequences with V and J called. Part of the clones is not carried over; for the studies checked, unresolved V genes explain less than half of this, and the remainder is unexplained. The DNA was the basis for D and trimming; V, J and clone size are from that table. The sample table shows approximately 140,000 clones, and 75% are seen once. The ten largest make up 2.5% to 4% of the sample.

The CDR3 covers 15 residues, taking in both the cysteine and the phenylalanine. Left in the record is the CDR3 DNA by itself, 45 bases read in frame from the first base. For CDR1 and CDR2, the germline V gene lists LGHNT and FRNRAP. V is reduced by 5 bases and J by 3 bases, leaving a spacing of 16 bases between them. Turning to this clone: Its antigen has not been determined. No clone much larger than this one lies a single base away; base qualities are absent.

The specimen was PBMCs. This TCR was recovered from a man between 35 and 55 years old in good health and CMV-seronegative. This receptor chain uses TRBV12-5 and TRBJ1-2; matching of 5 bases hints at TRBD1 as the D gene. CDR3 sequence: CASGNSKTDYYGYTF. The nucleotides read TGTGCTAGTGGTAATTCGAAGACAGACTACTATGGCTACACCTTC.